The sequence of this T cell receptor beta chain was determined in a study of Ad26.COV2.S vaccination and SARS-CoV-2 variants. Some clones are missing from TCRdb's copy, which holds only in-frame ones; the method was immunoSEQ multiplex PCR. Of some 270,000 clones in the sample, roughly 85% are singletons; the top ten hold about 2.7%. Treatment reported: around 19 received Ad26.COV2.S at low or high dose, single or two shots; roughly five received placebo; per-sample allocation not given. Samples were taken on day 63 after the first vaccine or placebo injection. In Boston, an adult donor aged 18-55 years took part. This clone was picked up many times. Here the sequenced sample was peripheral blood, taken in a trial of Ad26.COV2.S vaccine versus placebo. The TCR originated in a person aged 18-65 years who received the Ad26.COV2.S COVID-19 vaccine or a placebo.

The CDR3 DNA reads as TGTGCCAGCAGCTTAACCAGGGGCTATGGCTACACCTTC. It is translated as CASSLTRGYGYTF. This chain connects TRBV7-3 to TRBJ1-2, with D maybe TRBD1 (6 bases). This CDR3 is built from 13 residues. Between the trimmed V and J ends, which lost 0 bases and 4 bases, there was a span of 6 bases. Germline CDR1 SGHTA, CDR2 FQGTGA.